Sequencing of this TCR beta chain was carried out in a study of PD-L1 blockade in urothelial cancer. TCRdb's table, derived via immunoSEQ multiplex PCR, lists solely in-frame clones and lacks some. The sample records roughly 84,000 clones, roughly 82% being singletons. The V end lost 4 bases, the J end lost 0 bases, and 11 bases lay between the germline ends. Germline V gives CDR1 SGHTS, CDR2 YDEGEE. The CDR3 runs 14 residues. The chain recombines TRBV5-8 with TRBJ2-7, with a weak D call TRBD1 (5 bases). Here the sequenced sample was PBMCs, taken around atezolizumab (anti-PD-L1) treatment. The sequence derives from a man between 65 and 79 years old with urothelial cancer. The CDR3 nucleotides are TGTGCCAGCAGCAAACAGGCCTTCTCCTACGAGCAGTACTTC. This encodes CASSKQAFSYEQYF.